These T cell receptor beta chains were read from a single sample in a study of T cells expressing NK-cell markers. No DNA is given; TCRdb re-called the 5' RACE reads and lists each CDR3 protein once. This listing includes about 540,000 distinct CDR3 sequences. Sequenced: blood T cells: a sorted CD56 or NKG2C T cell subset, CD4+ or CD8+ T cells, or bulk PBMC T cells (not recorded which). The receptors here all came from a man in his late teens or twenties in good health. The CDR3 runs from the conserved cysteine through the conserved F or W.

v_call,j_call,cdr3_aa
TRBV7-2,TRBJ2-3,CASSLVGDGDVAQYF
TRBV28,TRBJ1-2,CASYMQGTSYGYTF
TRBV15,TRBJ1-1,CATSRNPDGEAFF
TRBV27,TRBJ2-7,CASSLISGIRGNSYEQYF
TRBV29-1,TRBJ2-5,CSDTTGASQYF
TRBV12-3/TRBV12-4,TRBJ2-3,CASSLREGMADTQYF
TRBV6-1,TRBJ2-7,CASTGESYGEQYF
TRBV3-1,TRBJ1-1,CASSQDFHGGGSKNTEAFF
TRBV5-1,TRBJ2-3,CASSFWQETDTQYF
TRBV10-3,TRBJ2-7,CAISESGLAFSYEQYF
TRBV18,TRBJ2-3,CASSQVVQREGQDTQYF
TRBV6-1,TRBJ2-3,CASSASGGADTQYF
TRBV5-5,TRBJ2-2,CASSPTSWPAGELFF
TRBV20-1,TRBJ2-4,CSARGGGRGFIQYF
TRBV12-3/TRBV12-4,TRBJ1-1,CASADRGLSTEAFF
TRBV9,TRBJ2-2,CASSVVEQRVTGELFF
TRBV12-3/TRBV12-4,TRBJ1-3,CASSADFVNTIYF
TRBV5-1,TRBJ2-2,CASTTTPKLGGELFF
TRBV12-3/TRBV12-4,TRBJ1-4,CASSKRVGSTNEKLFF
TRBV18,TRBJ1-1,CASSPLQGLRDEAFF
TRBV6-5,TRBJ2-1,CASSSEGGVNYNEQFF
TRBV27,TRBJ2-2,CASSFYRGHANTGELFF
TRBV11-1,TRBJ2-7,CASSTTTGTGGFGSYEQYF
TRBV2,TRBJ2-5,CASSPILGGQETQYF
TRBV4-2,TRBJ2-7,CASSQDSGLDSSEQYF
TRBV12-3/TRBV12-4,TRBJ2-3,CASRPEQGVGTDTQYF
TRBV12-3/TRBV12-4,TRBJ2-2,CASSFAPLGGGTGELFF
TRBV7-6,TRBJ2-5,CASSSPQEQETQYF
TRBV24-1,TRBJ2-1,CATSDLPPGQGGRTQFF
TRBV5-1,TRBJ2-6,CASSLTGGAAGANVLTF
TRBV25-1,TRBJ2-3,CASSHSITDTQYF
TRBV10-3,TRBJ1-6,CAISETTGAGNSPLHF
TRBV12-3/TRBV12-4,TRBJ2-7,CASSLGGLVGEQYF
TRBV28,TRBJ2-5,CASRIDTGARKTQYF
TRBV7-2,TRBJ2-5,CASSLGLFAQTQYF
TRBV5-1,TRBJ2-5,CASSRGGQETQYF
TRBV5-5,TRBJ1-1,CASSVGVTGNTEAFF
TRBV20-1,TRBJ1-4,CSARDPDGPGREGEKLFF
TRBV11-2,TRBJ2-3,CASRARGPRTDTQYF
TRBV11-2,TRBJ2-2,CASSLNRVTGELFF
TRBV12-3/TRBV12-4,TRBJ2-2,CASSLFGVGTGELFF
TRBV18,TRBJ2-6,CASSPRQGALGANVLTF